This is a list of T cell receptor beta chains from one sample in a study of T cell responses to AZD1222 COVID-19 vaccine. Repertoires were generated with immunoSEQ multiplex PCR, while TCRdb's copy carries only in-frame clones and drops some. The sample has more than 95,000 clones, 88% seen once; the top ten hold under 4.5%. The material sequenced was peripheral blood, taken on day 0 of AZD1222 vaccination. These receptors were taken from an adult in good health. The CDR3 runs from the conserved cysteine through the conserved F or W. A D gene is named only where the DNA matches it firmly. Part of the rows lack a size; the others show once, few, many or a class for expanded clones.

J | D | size | V | DNA | CDR3
TRBJ1-4 | . | . | TRBV9 | TGTGCCAGCAGCGTAGGTGGGACGCCTGAAAAACTGTTTTTT | CASSVGGTPEKLFF
TRBJ2-3 | TRBD1 | . | TRBV27 | TGTGCCAGCGCCCCGGGACAGGGAGGAGATACGCAGTATTTT | CASAPGQGGDTQYF
TRBJ2-5 | . | . | TRBV7-3 | TGTGCCAGCAGCTTAACGGGGGCCGAAGAGACCCAGTACTTC | CASSLTGAEETQYF
TRBJ2-5 | . | . | TRBV18 | TGTGCCAGCTCACCCCCCGGATCCCAAGACGGGACCCAGTACTTC | CASSPPGSQDGTQYF
TRBJ1-3 | . | . | TRBV19 | TGTGCCAGTAGTGGGGCAGGGATCCCTGGAAACACCATATATTTT | CASSGAGIPGNTIYF
TRBJ1-5 | . | . | TRBV18 | TGTGCCAGCTCACCCGACGCAGGGAATAGCAATCAGCCCCAGCATTTT | CASSPDAGNSNQPQHF
TRBJ2-1 | TRBD1 | . | TRBV27 | TGTGCCAGCAGTTACAGGGGACATGAGCAGTTCTTC | CASSYRGHEQFF
TRBJ2-3 | . | . | TRBV28 | TGTGCCAGTCAGCGGACTGCCTTAAGCACAGATACGCAGTATTTT | CASQRTALSTDTQYF
TRBJ1-5 | TRBD1 | . | TRBV19 | TGTGCCAGTAACGGACAGGGCGCTAGCAATCAGCCCCAGCATTTT | CASNGQGASNQPQHF
TRBJ2-1 | . | once | TRBV9 | TGTGCCAGCAGCGTAGGAGACTCGGGGGTATATGAGCAGTTCTTC | CASSVGDSGVYEQFF
TRBJ2-7 | TRBD2 | . | TRBV5-1 | TGCGCCAGCTTTGGACTAGCGGGAGGGGCGTACGAGCAGTACTTC | CASFGLAGGAYEQYF
TRBJ1-3 | TRBD1 | . | TRBV10-3 | TGTGCCATCAAAACAGGGGAAGGAAACACCATATATTTT | CAIKTGEGNTIYF
TRBJ1-6 | . | . | TRBV7-8 | TGTGCCAGCAGCTTTTCTCGGGAGAGAGATAATTCACCCCTCCACTTT | CASSFSRERDNSPLHF
TRBJ1-2 | . | . | TRBV4-2 | TGTGCCAGCAGCCAAGTAAGGGGGGCGTCCCTCGAAGGCTACACCTTC | CASSQVRGASLEGYTF